The sequence of this T cell receptor (beta chain) was determined in a study of control samples from healthy donors and cancer patients. Libraries were prepared by immunoSEQ multiplex PCR; TCRdb keeps only in-frame clonotypes and omits some of them. The sample totals about 190,000 clones. From germline, CDR1 is SEHNR and CDR2 FQNEAQ (reference sequence). Trimming shortened V by 5 bases and J by 1 base, and 8 bases separated the two germline ends. The CDR3 loop spans 13 amino acids. V and J are TRBV7-9 and TRBJ1-1, with D possibly TRBD1 on 5 matching bases. Material for sequencing was blood. The TCR originated in a woman in her twenties or thirties in good health. The CDR3 sequence is CASSPTENTEAFF. For the CDR3, the DNA is TGTGCCAGCAGCCCGACAGAGAACACTGAAGCTTTCTTT.